What follows describes a single T cell receptor (beta chain). Its antigen remains unknown. Healthy individuals who donated bone marrow served as the donors. The data were taken from a study of cytomegalovirus exposure and HLA in healthy donors. Findings and limits, study-wide: DRB1 showed the most TCR associations and HLA-C the fewest in a later analysis, as rates varied by HLA locus. Cytomegalovirus-associated status was assigned to around 160 TCR beta chains. The presence/absence work took it that sequencing depth was about the same across donors.

60 Vbeta and 13 Jbeta primers were used in PCR. Profiling relied on immunoSEQ multiplex PCR, and the TCRdb table lists in-frame clones only, not all of them. The data hold under 150,000 clones, with roughly 80% observed a single time. The V gene's germline CDR1 is LNHDA and CDR2 SQIVND (reference sequence). Trimming cost V 3 bases and J 0 bases, with 8 bases left between them. This CDR3 is 15 amino acids long. The rearrangement uses TRBV19 and TRBJ2-2, with D maybe TRBD1 (5 bases). The material sequenced was PBMCs. The TCR sequence derives from a young man in good health and CMV-seronegative. CDR3 sequence: CASSIARANTGELFF. The DNA for the CDR3 is TGTGCCAGTAGTATCGCCAGGGCGAACACCGGGGAGCTGTTTTTT.